This T cell receptor beta chain was retrieved from a study of cytomegalovirus exposure and HLA in healthy donors. General study findings and limits: Researchers reported that a few CMV-associated chains were confirmed in vitro as CMV antigen-specific. HLA alleles showed associations with 16,951 TCR beta sequences in a later analysis, at a 0.05 false discovery rate.

Healthy bone marrow donors formed the donor group. In the case of this clone: Its specificity is not known.

V was shortened by 5 bases and J by 6 bases, with 11 bases between the two germline ends. Germline CDR1 and CDR2: SEHNR and FQNEAQ (reference sequence). This CDR3 has 13 amino acids. PCR used 60 Vbeta primers and 13 Jbeta primers. TCRdb's table, derived via immunoSEQ multiplex PCR, lists solely in-frame clones and lacks some. The sample lists about 120,000 clones, less than 80% seen once, with over 2.5% in the top ten. The sequenced material came from PBMCs. The sequence derives from a woman aged 45 to 65 in good health and CMV-seronegative. The chain joins TRBV7-9 to TRBJ2-1; D not resolved. Written as DNA, the CDR3 is TGTGCCAGCAGCATCGACACGTCCAATGAGCAGTTCTTC. Translating it yields CASSIDTSNEQFF.